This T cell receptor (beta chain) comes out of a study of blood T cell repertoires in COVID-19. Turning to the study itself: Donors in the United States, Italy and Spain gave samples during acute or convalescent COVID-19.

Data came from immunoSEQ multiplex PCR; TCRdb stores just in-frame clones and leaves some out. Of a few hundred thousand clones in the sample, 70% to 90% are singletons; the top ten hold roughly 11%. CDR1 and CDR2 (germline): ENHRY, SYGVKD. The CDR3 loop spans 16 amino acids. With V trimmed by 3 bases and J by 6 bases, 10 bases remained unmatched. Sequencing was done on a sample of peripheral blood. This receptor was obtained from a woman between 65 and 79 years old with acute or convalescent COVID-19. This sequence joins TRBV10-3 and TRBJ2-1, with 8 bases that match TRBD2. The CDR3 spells CAISDRSGGGSNEQFF. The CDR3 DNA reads TGTGCCATCAGTGATAGATCGGGGGGGGGTAGCAATGAGCAGTTCTTC.